The clone carrying this TCR beta chain turned up a few times. Its matching antigen is unknown. The whole isolated RNA underwent reverse transcription, so sequencing captured expressed TCRB transcripts. The method was immunoSEQ multiplex PCR; TCRdb's version includes in-frame clones alone and lacks a portion of them. Among roughly 140,000 clones listed, about 8.1% were seen once. This sample was included in a study of beta chain features in type 1 diabetes. Study-level results: Healthy donors had naive, central memory and Treg TCRB repertoires that appeared less similar than those seen among patients.

This TCR was recovered from a man younger than 30 in good health. The specimen was central memory CD4+ T cells from blood.

The CDR3 here is CASRTGTATYEQYF. The DNA for the CDR3 is TGTGCCAGCAGAACCGGGACAGCAACCTACGAGCAGTACTTC. The gene calls are TRBV28 and TRBJ2-7; 7 bases map to TRBD1. Germline V CDR1 and CDR2: MDHEN, SYDVKM. The junction had 7 bases not matched to a gene; V was cut back by 6 bases and J by 2 bases. This CDR3 has 14 residues.